Sequencing of this T cell receptor beta chain was carried out in a study of CXCR3-negative and CXCR3-positive naive CD8 T cells. Germline V lookup: CDR1 MNHEY, CDR2 SMNVEV (reference sequence). The CDR3 runs 13 residues. TRB cDNA was prepared as libraries by UMI-labeled 5' RACE. TCRdb reprocessed the 5' RACE reads, with one entry per CDR3 protein and no DNA. The repertoire table contains around 63,000 distinct CDR3 sequences. With respect to this clonotype: Its antigen is undetermined.

Study observations and caveats: Naive CXCR3-positive cells had TRB CDR3s more hydrophobic than those of CXCR3-negative naive cells.

This clonotype originated in a human donor in good health. Some clones in this sample may be carry-over from other donors' samples. Sequences were obtained from naive CXCR3+ CD8+ T cells from blood. Documented subset: CD45RO-CCR7+CD27+CD95- naive CD8+ T cells expressing CXCR3 (TNR3+). The rearrangement links TRBV27 to TRBJ2-7. The CDR3 loop reads CASSKQDYYEQYF.